This T cell receptor (beta chain) was sequenced during a study of regulatory T cells in long-lasting Graves disease. Study findings and constraints: When disease was persistent, TRBV28, TRBJ1-2 and TRBJ2-5 were the favored segments.

A remark on this clonotype: Its antigen is as yet unknown.

In germline, CDR1 is SGHRS, CDR2 YFSETQ. The CDR3 sequence is 15 residues long. V gave up 3 bases and J gave up 5 bases, with 17 bases separating them. Building of the TCR beta libraries involved iRepertoire HTBI primers and Arm-PCR of CDR3 regions. Authors' data handling: The study identified around 62 TRBV and some 15 TRBJ segments across samples. Via MiXCR, TCRdb re-called the multiplex PCR reads, giving one row per CDR3 protein. These V and J calls derive from TCRdb rather than the authors' analysis. Of some 500,000 distinct CDR3 sequences listed, around 16% are singletons. Noted time point: newly diagnosed GD, antithyroid drugs for less than 3 months. The TCR library used RNA extracted from PBMCs. The data were also submitted as part of a second study, on T cells in Graves' hyperthyroidism and ophthalmopathy. As that study records: Orbital computed tomography, thyroid ultrasound, serum thyroxine and TRAb, and clinical symptoms together informed the diagnoses.

The V call is TRBV5-1, the J call TRBJ2-5; D remains ambiguous. The source was peripheral blood mononuclear cells (PBMCs), collected at new diagnosis, from a patient treated with antithyroid drugs. This TCR derives from a woman aged 35-60 years with Graves disease. The CDR3 DNA is TGCGCCAGCAGCTCAAACACGCCCCCCGGGGAGACCCAGTACTTC. Amino acid sequence: CASSSNTPPGETQYF.